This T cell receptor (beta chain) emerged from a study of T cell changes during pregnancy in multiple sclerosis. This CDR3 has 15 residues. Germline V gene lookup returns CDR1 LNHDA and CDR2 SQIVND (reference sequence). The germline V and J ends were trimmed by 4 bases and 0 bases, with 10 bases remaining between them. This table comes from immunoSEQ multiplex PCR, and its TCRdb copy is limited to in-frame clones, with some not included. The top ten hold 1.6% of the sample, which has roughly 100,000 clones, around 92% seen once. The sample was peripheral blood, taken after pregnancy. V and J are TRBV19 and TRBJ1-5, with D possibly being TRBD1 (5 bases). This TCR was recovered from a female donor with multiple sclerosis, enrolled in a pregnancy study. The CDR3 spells CASSSRGNSNQPQHF. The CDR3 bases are TGTGCCAGTAGTAGTCGGGGGAATAGCAATCAGCCCCAGCATTTT.